A selection of T cell receptor beta chains follows, all from one sample in a study of shared clonotypes between healthy human individuals. The table came from immunoSEQ multiplex PCR; TCRdb's copy has only in-frame clones and leaves some out. Seen here are some 900,000 clones, more than 75% observed once, and the top ten hold around 1.4%. Input material: memory CD4+ T cells sorted from blood. Receptors were obtained from a young man in good health. The CDR3 runs from the conserved cysteine through the conserved F or W. The D gene is left open where the match is weak. Clone size is given for some rows only: seen once, a few or many times, or a class if the clone is expanded.

>TRBD2|TRBV6-4|TRBJ2-1|15|.
TGTGCCAGCAGTGAATTTAGCGGGAGTGGCCATGAGCAGTTCTTC
CASSEFSGSGHEQFF
>.|TRBV7-9|TRBJ1-2|13|.
TGTGCCAGCAGCCCCGACGGGAACTATGGCTACACCTTC
CASSPDGNYGYTF
>.|TRBV5-1|TRBJ2-3|14|.
TGCGCCAGCAACCCCTCGGGATTCACAGATACGCAGTATTTT
CASNPSGFTDTQYF
>TRBD1|TRBV30|TRBJ1-6|13|.
TGTGCCGGCAGGGGGCGCGTAAATTCACCCCTCCACTTT
CAGRGRVNSPLHF
>TRBD2|TRBV11-2|TRBJ2-7|16|.
TGTGCCAGCGGACCCTGGACTAGCGGGAGTTTTTACGAGCAGTACTTC
CASGPWTSGSFYEQYF
>TRBD2|TRBV10-2|TRBJ2-5|15|.
TGCGCCAGCAATGGGCCTAGCGGGACGGGGGTGACCCAGTACTTC
CASNGPSGTGVTQYF
>.|TRBV2|TRBJ2-5|13|.
TGTGCCAGCAGTGAGGAGCGCCGGGAGACCCAGTACTTC
CASSEERRETQYF
>.|TRBV28|TRBJ1-5|15|.
TGTGCCAGCACCTCCGCCCGGTTTAGCAATCAGCCCCAGCATTTT
CASTSARFSNQPQHF
>TRBD1|TRBV6-6|TRBJ2-7|14|.
TGTGCCAGCAGCCCACCGGGACAGCTCTACGAGCAGTACTTC
CASSPPGQLYEQYF
>TRBD1|TRBV19|TRBJ2-7|14|.
TGTGCCAGTAGCCGGGACAGATCAACCTACGAGCAGTACTTC
CASSRDRSTYEQYF
>.|TRBV29-1|TRBJ2-3|10|.
TGCAGCGTTGGCACAGATACGCAGTATTTT
CSVGTDTQYF
>TRBD2|TRBV5-1|TRBJ2-3|16|.
TGCGCCAGCAGCTTGGGGACTAGCGAGAGCACAGATACGCAGTATTTT
CASSLGTSESTDTQYF
>.|TRBV5-5|TRBJ2-7|15|.
TGTGCCAGCAGCTTGGGGCAGGCGGCTTACTACGAGCAGTACTTC
CASSLGQAAYYEQYF
>.|TRBV7-9|TRBJ1-1|15|few
TGTGCCAGCAGCTTAGCGAGACAGGAGGAGGTTGTAGCTTTCTTT
CASSLARQEEVVAFF
>.|TRBV4-1|TRBJ2-3|15|.
TGCGCCAGCAGCCAAGAACAGGGTGGGGAGGATACGCAGTATTTT
CASSQEQGGEDTQYF
>.|TRBV6-5|TRBJ2-1|14|.
TGTGCCAGCAGTTACTCAGTGGCTGTCAATGAGCAGTTCTTC
CASSYSVAVNEQFF
>.|TRBV6-5|TRBJ1-1|14|.
TGTGCCAGCAGCTCCGTGACAGGGAACACTGAAGCTTTCTTT
CASSSVTGNTEAFF
>.|TRBV7-2|TRBJ1-4|13|.
TGTGCCAGCAGCTCTTCGGGTTATGAAAAACTGTTTTTT
CASSSSGYEKLFF
>TRBD1|TRBV19|TRBJ2-7|14|.
TGTGCCAGTAGCCTGTCACAGGGGCCCTACGAGCAGTACTTC
CASSLSQGPYEQYF
>.|TRBV18|TRBJ1-1|13|few
TGTGCCAGCTCACCACCGAAGGGTCAGGAAGCTTTCTTT
CASSPPKGQEAFF
>.|TRBV9|TRBJ1-1|13|few
TGTGCCAGCAGCGTAGCAACGTCCTCTGAAGCTTTCTTT
CASSVATSSEAFF
>.|TRBV5-1|TRBJ2-1|18|many
TGCGCCAGCAGCTTGAACCGGATCGGGGGTAATACTGGTGGTGAGCAGTTCTTC
CASSLNRIGGNTGGEQFF
>.|TRBV6-5|TRBJ2-1|13|.
TGTGCCAGCAGTCAAAACAGGGCTAATGAGCAGTTCTTC
CASSQNRANEQFF
>.|TRBV5-1|TRBJ2-2|15|once
TGCGCCAGCAGCTTTCTTTCCGATAACACCGGGGAGCTGTTTTTT
CASSFLSDNTGELFF
>TRBD1|TRBV18|TRBJ2-2|16|.
TGTGCCAGCTCACCAGCGGGACAGGGTGGAACCGGGGAGCTGTTTTTT
CASSPAGQGGTGELFF
>.|TRBV6-1|TRBJ1-6|14|.
TGTGCCAGCATATCCAGACGGGAGAATTCACCCCTCCACTTT
CASISRRENSPLHF
>TRBD2|TRBV7-2|TRBJ2-1|17|.
TGTGCCAGCAGCTTAGCGACTAGCGGGGGCGGGTACAATGAGCAGTTCTTC
CASSLATSGGGYNEQFF
>.|TRBV25-1|TRBJ1-1|12|.
TGTGCCAGCAGCAAGGGTGGGTCTGAAGCTTTCTTT
CASSKGGSEAFF
>.|TRBV27|TRBJ1-2|13|.
TGTGCCAGCAGTTTAACCGGAACCTATGGCTACACCTTC
CASSLTGTYGYTF
>TRBD2|TRBV7-2|TRBJ2-4|17|few
TGTGCCAGCAGCTTAGATACTAGCGGGAGAGGGTCAAGCATTCAGTACTTC
CASSLDTSGRGSSIQYF
>.|TRBV5-8|TRBJ2-7|14|.
TGTGCCAGCAGCTTGGGGGGAGACCTCTACGAGCAGTACTTC
CASSLGGDLYEQYF
>TRBD2|TRBV6-1|TRBJ2-4|15|.
TGTGCCAGCAGGGATCTAGCGGGGGGGCCTGGCATTCAGTACTTC
CASRDLAGGPGIQYF
>.|TRBV20-1|TRBJ2-7|11|.
TGCAGTGCTAGAGATCACCCCGAGCAGTACTTC
CSARDHPEQYF
>.|TRBV13|TRBJ1-6|14|few
TGTGCCAGCAGCCAGTCGGGTCAAAATTCACCCCTCCACTTT
CASSQSGQNSPLHF
>.|TRBV5-1|TRBJ2-1|14|.
TGCGCCAGCAGCTTTACCGGGAATGACAATGAGCAGTTCTTC
CASSFTGNDNEQFF
>TRBD1|TRBV6-1|TRBJ2-3|17|.
TGTGCCAGCAGTGAGGCTCGGGGACAGGGGGTGGCAGATACGCAGTATTTT
CASSEARGQGVADTQYF
>.|TRBV6-1|TRBJ2-7|12|.
TGTGCCAGCGCCGTCTACACCTACGAGCAGTACTTC
CASAVYTYEQYF
>.|TRBV6-1|TRBJ2-5|13|.
TGTGCCAGCAGTGGGGGGGGCCTCGAGACCCAGTACTTC
CASSGGGLETQYF
>.|TRBV4-3|TRBJ2-5|15|.
TGCGCCAGCAGCCAAGCACGGGGGATAGAAGAGGTCCAGTACTTC
CASSQARGIEEVQYF
>.|TRBV2|TRBJ2-7|15|.
TGTGCCAGCAGTGTCCCAGGGGCCCTATTCGGTGAGCAGTACTTC
CASSVPGALFGEQYF
>TRBD1|TRBV19|TRBJ1-1|16|few
TGTGCCAGTAGTCTTAAAGGGGGCTACGGGAACACTGAAGCTTTCTTT
CASSLKGGYGNTEAFF
>TRBD2|TRBV7-9|TRBJ2-1|17|.
TGTGCCAGCAGCTTAGCGGGGGACTACCAATTTGACAATGAGCAGTTCTTC
CASSLAGDYQFDNEQFF
>TRBD1|TRBV19|TRBJ2-2|15|.
TGTGCCAGTAATATAGGACAGGCGAACACCGGGGAGCTGTTTTTT
CASNIGQANTGELFF
>.|TRBV10-1|TRBJ2-7|12|.
TGCGCCAGCAGTGAGCCCTTGAAGGAGCAGTACTTC
CASSEPLKEQYF
>.|TRBV7-8|TRBJ2-1|12|once
TGTGCCAGCAGCCCAGTTAAATATGAGCAGTTCTTC
CASSPVKYEQFF
>.|TRBV5-1|TRBJ1-4|17|.
TGCGCCAGCAGCTTGGTTCGGGGTAACGGTGCTAATGAAAAACTGTTTTTT
CASSLVRGNGANEKLFF
>TRBD1|TRBV30|TRBJ1-5|15|.
TGTGCCTGGAACCTGGAAGGCAGGGGGAATCAGCCCCAGCATTTT
CAWNLEGRGNQPQHF
>TRBD2|TRBV5-6|TRBJ2-3|15|.
TGTGCCAGCAGGGGCGGGAGGTGGGGAACAGATACGCAGTATTTT
CASRGGRWGTDTQYF
>.|TRBV28|TRBJ1-5|14|few
TGTGCCAGCAGTTTCGGGCAGGGTTATCAGCCCCAGCATTTT
CASSFGQGYQPQHF
>.|TRBV5-6|TRBJ2-5|12|.
TGTGCCAGCAGCTTGTGGGCAGAGACCCAGTACTTC
CASSLWAETQYF
>.|TRBV19|TRBJ2-3|15|.
TGTGCCAGTAGCCAAACGGGGGTAGGCACAGATACGCAGTATTTT
CASSQTGVGTDTQYF
>.|TRBV9|TRBJ1-4|16|.
TGTGCCAGCAGCACTAATCCCGGGACGGTGAATGAAAAACTGTTTTTT
CASSTNPGTVNEKLFF
>TRBD1|TRBV2|TRBJ2-1|17|.
TGTGCCAGCCTTCCTCTGGAAGGGGGCGGCTCCTACAATGAGCAGTTCTTC
CASLPLEGGGSYNEQFF